The clone carrying this T cell receptor beta chain was picked up one time. What it recognizes is unknown. The record originates from a study of OX40 agonist ivuxolimab in advanced cancers. Whole-study context: One patient with hepatocellular carcinoma and two with cutaneous melanoma, three in all, had partial responses.

Study-wide results and limits: In general, CD8+ T cells held more expanded clones than CD4+ did, on average.

Some clones are missing from TCRdb's copy, which holds only in-frame ones; the method was immunoSEQ multiplex PCR. The table records some 89,000 clones, around 84% of them present only once. This receptor was obtained from an adult with an advanced solid tumor such as melanoma, head and neck, liver or kidney cancer. The sample consisted of CD4+ or CD8+ T cells sorted from blood, taken in a trial of the OX40 agonist ivuxolimab.

The CDR3 is CASSPTWRGGTYEQFF. The CDR3, as DNA: TGCGCCAGCAGCCCCACCTGGAGGGGAGGGACGTATGAGCAGTTCTTC. The chain employs TRBV4-3 and TRBJ2-1, with 7 bases aligning to TRBD2. CDR1 and CDR2 from the germline V gene are LGHNA and YSLEER. The CDR3 spans 16 residues. With 4 bases clipped from V and 8 bases from J, the junction kept 14 bases outside the gene matches.